This T cell receptor beta chain came from a study of post-analysis software for immune sequencing data. Study-level information: Relapsing-remitting, secondary progressive and progressive-relapsing courses of multiple sclerosis were included.

Unique-molecular-identifier-tagged TCR beta cDNA libraries were used. TCRdb re-derived calls from the PCR reads in MiXCR, one entry per CDR3 protein. The sample consists of some 690,000 distinct CDR3 sequences, about 32% of them appearing once. V lost 3 bases, J lost 8 bases, and 7 bases lay in between. The V gene's germline CDR1 is LGHDT and CDR2 YNNKEL (reference sequence). This CDR3 spans 12 amino acids. Study-level results: When the samples were clustered directly with F measure, those that had been prepared in the same batch showed strong co-clustering. The study found TRBV5-6, TRBV5-1 and TRBV20-1 among roughly 5 TRBV segments more frequent in patients than controls. Versus controls, multiple sclerosis patients showed significantly lower diversity (normalized Chao1).

Only a few counts were recorded for this clonotype. Its antigen is currently unknown. The receptor's source is a girl aged 10 to 17 with multiple sclerosis. The V gene is TRBV3-1, the J gene TRBJ1-4; D uncertain. The source material was blood. CDR3 in DNA: TGTGCCAGCAGCCACGCCGGGGAAAAACTGTTTTTT. It translates to CASSHAGEKLFF. Together with reference TRBV3-1 and TRBJ1-4, the CDR3 gives the full variable domain: DTAVSQTPKYLVTQMGNDKSIKCEQNLGHDTMYWYKQDSKKFLKIMFSYNNKELIINETVPNRFSPKSPDKAHLNLHINSLELGDSAVYFCASSHAGEKLFFGSGTQLSVL.